This T cell receptor (beta chain) was profiled in a study of blood T cell repertoires in COVID-19. Overall study context: Sites in the United States, Italy and Spain provided acute and convalescent COVID-19 samples.

CDR3 size: 16 residues. Germline V CDR1 and CDR2: LNHDA, SQIVND (reference sequence). V was trimmed by 2 bases and J by 7 bases, leaving 20 bases between them. Data came from immunoSEQ multiplex PCR; TCRdb stores just in-frame clones and leaves some out. The sample contains under 250,000 clones, over 75% of which appear only once. The sample holds one count of this clone. This study enrolled people aged roughly 18 to 89 from about two dozen US geographic areas. The sequence was collected from a woman between 45 and 60 years old with acute COVID-19. Specimen: PBMCs or T cells enriched from blood (not recorded which). The gene calls are TRBV19 and TRBJ1-1, with D possibly TRBD1 on 5 matching bases. CDR3 sequence reads: CASSITIGSGSDEAFF. CDR3 sequence (DNA): TGTGCCAGTAGTATAACCATTGGCTCAGGGTCGGATGAAGCTTTCTTT.